These 12 T cell receptor beta chains were all obtained from the same sample, sequenced in a study of metastatic and nonmetastatic thyroid tumors (dated by TCRdb to the early 2020s). No patient had received any treatment before thyroid surgery. Library generation was performed with PCR. The instrument given in TCRdb is Illumina HiSeq 4000. The public reads were run again by TCRdb, first through fastp at Q25 and then through MiXCR, and only productive beta chains were kept. This sample gives 8,000 to 10,000 clones in total; roughly 14% of them show up just once. Of the sample, around 6% is held by the ten largest clones. Sequenced sample: blood. The origin of the receptors is a female donor with papillary thyroid cancer or a benign thyroid nodule (not recorded which). Some clones in this sample may be carry-over from other donors' samples.

By its share, this clone is medium-sized (0.01 to 0.1%). The rearrangement links TRBV20-1 to TRBJ2-7; 8 nucleotides line up with TRBD2. V shed 4 bases and J 2 bases; nucleotides not matched to a gene: 7. The CDR3 extends over 14 amino acids. Per germline, CDR1 DFQATT and CDR2 SNEGSKA (reference sequence). The CDR3 bases are TGCAGTGCTACCCCCGGGGGGGGCACCTACGAGCAGTACTTC. It translates to CSATPGGGTYEQYF.

V usage is TRBV4-1 and J usage is TRBJ2-7; 7 bases map to TRBD2. The CDR3 length is 16 residues. V gave up 1 base and J gave up 1 base; unmatched junction bases: 7. CDR1 MGHRA and CDR2 YSYEKL come from the germline V gene. CDR3 sequence (DNA): TGCGCCAGCAGCCAAGTATTCCGGGGAGGGTCCTACGAGCAGTACTTC. Encoded protein: CASSQVFRGGSYEQYF.

This clone was detected many times. The genes are TRBV4-1 and TRBJ2-3; 12 nucleotides agree with TRBD2. The germline gives CDR1 MGHRA, CDR2 YSYEKL. This CDR3 has 18 amino acids. Trimming cost V 1 base and J 5 bases; bases outside gene matches: 10. CDR3 region: CASSQGLTSGGVGDTQYF. CDR3 sequence (DNA): TGCGCCAGCAGCCAAGGGCTGACTAGCGGGGGAGTAGGAGATACGCAGTATTTT.

This clone was recorded a few times. The V call is TRBV28, the J call TRBJ2-5, with 12 bases that match TRBD2. V shed 5 bases, J shed 8 bases, and the junction held 12 bases outside the gene matches. Germline V CDR1 and CDR2: MDHEN, SYDVKM. The CDR3 consists of 16 residues. CDR3 residues: CASSPVLAGGPDTQYF. The CDR3, as DNA: TGTGCCAGCAGTCCCGTACTAGCGGGAGGTCCTGATACCCAGTACTTC. The whole variable domain, remainder taken from reference TRBV28 and TRBJ2-5, is DVKVTQSSRYLVKRTGEKVFLECVQDMDHENMFWYRQDPGLGLRLIYFSYDVKMKEKGDIPEGYSVSREKKERFSLILESASTNQTSMYLCASSPVLAGGPDTQYFGPGTRLLVL.

This clone has ten or more counts. This chain connects TRBV20-1 to TRBJ2-5, with a tentative D call TRBD1 (5 bases). The CDR3 runs 14 residues. Between the trimmed V and J ends, which lost 0 bases and 5 bases, there was a span of 13 bases. Germline assignment: CDR1 DFQATT and CDR2 SNEGSKA (reference sequence). The CDR3 spells CSARDYHSGETQYF. In DNA, the CDR3 is TGCAGTGCTAGAGACTACCACTCAGGGGAGACCCAGTACTTC.

This clone has a handful of counts. The rearrangement links TRBV28 to TRBJ2-1, with D possibly being TRBD1 (6 bases). Trimming took off 6 bases at V and 0 bases at J, with 12 bases between the two ends. The CDR3 consists of 15 residues. Germline assignment: CDR1 MDHEN and CDR2 SYDVKM. This CDR3 reads CASSYRDGSYNEQFF. DNA for the CDR3: TGTGCCAGCAGCTACAGGGACGGCTCCTACAATGAGCAGTTCTTC. The complete variable domain, with remaining parts taken from reference TRBV28 and TRBJ2-1, reads DVKVTQSSRYLVKRTGEKVFLECVQDMDHENMFWYRQDPGLGLRLIYFSYDVKMKEKGDIPEGYSVSREKKERFSLILESASTNQTSMYLCASSYRDGSYNEQFFGPGTRLTVL.

In its sample, this clone ranks as medium-sized (0.01 to 0.1%). The V gene is TRBV27, the J gene TRBJ2-1, with D possibly TRBD2 on 6 matching bases. Deletions cut 2 bases from V and 5 bases from J, with 16 bases between. Germline CDR1 is MNHEY and CDR2 is SMNVEV (reference sequence). The CDR3 has 16 amino acids. The CDR3 region is CASSLRGLATHNEQFF. CDR3 nucleotide sequence: TGTGCCAGCAGTTTACGTGGTCTAGCGACCCACAATGAGCAGTTCTTC.

This clone is medium-sized (0.01 to 0.1%) by share. The CDR3 region is CAWNRGERERETQYF. The CDR3 nucleotides are TGTGCCTGGAATCGGGGGGAGCGGGAGAGGGAGACCCAGTACTTC. This rearrangement joins TRBV30 to TRBJ2-5; 8 nucleotides line up with TRBD2. Germline CDR1 is GTSNPN and CDR2 is SVGIG (reference sequence). The ends lost 4 bases at V and 5 bases at J; junction bases unmatched: 12. The CDR3 is 15 amino acids.

This clone is termed medium-sized. This chain connects TRBV20-1 to TRBJ2-3; no definite D call. The CDR3 is 14 residues long. Germline V gives CDR1 DFQATT, CDR2 SNEGSKA (reference sequence). V lost 5 bases to trimming and J lost 3 bases, with 15 bases between them. The CDR3 sequence is CSAGSLGMTDTQYF. In nucleotides, the CDR3 is TGCAGTGCTGGATCCCTGGGGATGACAGATACGCAGTATTTT.

This clone has more than one count but fewer than ten. The chain uses TRBV6-1 and TRBJ1-5; 7 positions agree with TRBD1. V gave up 5 bases and J gave up 8 bases; unmatched junction bases: 9. Germline V gene sequence: CDR1 MNHNS, CDR2 SASEGT. CDR3 size: 14 residues. The CDR3 nucleotides are TGTGCCAGCAGTCCTATCTACAGGGGTGAGCCCCAGCATTTT. It is translated as CASSPIYRGEPQHF.

This clone was counted only a few times. The chain uses TRBV6-1 and TRBJ1-3; D unclear. Per the germline V gene, CDR1 is MNHNS and CDR2 is SASEGT. Trimming took 3 bases from V and 2 from J, leaving 11 bases between them. The CDR3 is made up of 15 amino acids. The CDR3 sequence is CASSDRPGAGNTIYF. The CDR3 DNA reads as TGTGCCAGCAGTGACAGACCCGGGGCTGGAAACACCATATATTTT.

This clone was detected many times. This chain joins TRBV19 and TRBJ2-5; D perhaps matches TRBD2 (6 bases). This CDR3 is built from 14 residues. Germline V gene lookup returns CDR1 LNHDA and CDR2 SQIVND (reference sequence). The V end was cut by 5 bases, the J end by 1 base, with 11 bases between. This CDR3 is CASSWGTAQETQYF. CDR3 sequence (DNA): TGTGCCAGTAGTTGGGGGACTGCCCAAGAGACCCAGTACTTC.